The clone carrying this T cell receptor beta chain turned up a few times. This entry is derived from a study of blood T cell repertoires in COVID-19. Study summary: Samples came from the United States, Italy and Spain, spanning acute and convalescent COVID-19.

Original analysis: The authors estimated nucleated cell counts from reference gene primer amplification. Some clones are missing from TCRdb's copy, which holds only in-frame ones; the method was immunoSEQ multiplex PCR. V, J and clone size reflect that table, while D and trimming were determined from the DNA. The sample consists of roughly 330,000 clones, approximately 87% of them appearing once. The specimen sequenced was PBMCs or T cells enriched from blood (not recorded which). This TCR derives from a woman aged 25 to 39 who had recovered from COVID-19.

CDR3 nucleotide sequence: TGTGCCAGCAGCAACAACCGGGGAGGCAGAAATGAAGCTTTCTTT. Protein sequence: CASSNNRGGRNEAFF. The chain links TRBV7-2 to TRBJ1-1; D not certain. The CDR3 runs to 15 residues. V gave up 5 bases and J gave up 7 bases, with 20 bases separating them. Germline lookup yields CDR1 SGHTA and CDR2 FQGNSA.